Following are 30 T cell receptor beta chains from one sample sequenced in a study of regulatory T cells in long-lasting Graves disease. Sample time point: newly diagnosed GD, antithyroid drugs for less than 3 months. After RNA was extracted from PBMCs, the TCR library was made from it. CDR3 regions were amplified by Arm-PCR using iRepertoire HTBI primers to build TCR beta libraries. TCRdb re-called the multiplex PCR reads with MiXCR, one entry per CDR3 protein. This sample has under 800,000 distinct CDR3 sequences, with 15% to 20% found just once. These data were likewise used in another study, on T cells in Graves' hyperthyroidism and ophthalmopathy.

The specimen was peripheral blood mononuclear cells (PBMCs), collected at new diagnosis, from a patient treated with antithyroid drugs. These receptors all stem from a woman aged 25 to 39 with Graves disease.

The sample holds many counts of this clonotype. The J gene is TRBJ1-1, the V gene TRBV5-1; perhaps TRBD1 as D (5 bases). The CDR3 contains 11 residues. The V end was cut by 1 base, the J end by 11 bases, with 9 bases between. Germline-derived CDR1 and CDR2 are SGHRS and YFSETQ. CDR3 sequence reads: CASSLNGAAFF. DNA of the CDR3: TGCGCCAGCAGCTTGAACGGGGCCGCTTTCTTT.

In regard to this clonotype: A clone one base away is much larger, so this may be a read error. CDR3 nucleotides: TGTGCCAGCAGCTTAGAGGCCCGAAAAAACGCTGAAGCTTTCTTT. Protein sequence: CASSLEARKNAEAFF. The chain uses TRBV7-9 and TRBJ1-1; D remains unclear. The CDR3 spans 15 residues. V lost 1 base and J 6 bases, leaving 15 bases between the germline ends. Germline V gene lookup returns CDR1 SEHNR and CDR2 FQNEAQ (reference sequence).

Many counts were recorded for this clonotype. This chain connects TRBV12-3 or TRBV12-4 to TRBJ1-6; TRBD1 might be the D (5 bases). The CDR3 runs to 15 residues. Trimming shortened V by 3 bases and J by 10 bases, and 16 bases separated the two germline ends. The DNA for the CDR3 is TGTGCCAGCAGTTTCAGACAGTGGCCCGAATCACCCCTCCACTTT. It encodes CASSFRQWPESPLHF.

This clonotype has only a few counts. J is TRBJ2-3 and V is TRBV7-2, with 9 bases that match TRBD1. J was trimmed by 6 bases and V by 11 bases; bases with no gene match: 18. The germline V gene encodes CDR1 SGHTA and CDR2 FQGNSA. The CDR3 covers 16 residues. DNA for the CDR3: TGTGCCCCCAGTAGTCGGACAGGGGCCCTCGGTGATACGCAGTATTTT. Its translation is CAPSSRTGALGDTQYF.

This chain joins TRBV12-3 or TRBV12-4 and TRBJ1-6; D is perhaps TRBD1 (5 bases). This CDR3 has 13 amino acids. V lost 6 bases and J 12 bases, leaving 15 bases between the germline ends. The CDR3 DNA reads TGTGCCAGCAGAACCGGGGCCTCCTTACCCCTCCACTTT. Its protein product is CASRTGASLPLHF.

This clonotype was seen repeatedly, ten times or more. The V and J genes are TRBV7-9 and TRBJ2-1, with D hard to call. V was shortened by 4 bases and J by 8 bases, with 15 bases between the two germline ends. The CDR3 is made up of 14 amino acids. Germline values: CDR1 SEHNR, CDR2 FQNEAQ (reference sequence). This chain's CDR3 is CASSSTRTVDEQFF. Written as DNA, the CDR3 is TGTGCCAGCAGCTCGACAAGGACGGTGGATGAGCAGTTCTTC.

This clonotype was recorded many times. The chain combines TRBV6-1 with TRBJ2-6; D may match TRBD1 or TRBD2 (5 bases each). The germline V and J ends were trimmed by 6 bases and 2 bases, with 17 bases remaining between them. CDR3 length: 17 amino acids. The germline V gene has CDR1 MNHNS and CDR2 SASEGT. The CDR3 is CASSRDRKLAGANVLTF. CDR3 DNA sequence: TGTGCCAGCAGCCGGGACCGCAAATTGGCTGGGGCCAACGTCCTGACTTTC.

This chain uses TRBV6-1 with TRBJ2-7; no clear D. V lost 4 bases and J lost 3, with 10 bases in between. Germline loops: CDR1 MNHNS, CDR2 SASEGT. CDR3 length equals 13 residues. CDR3 sequence: CASSVGSRYEQYF. CDR3 in DNA: TGTGCCAGCAGTGTTGGGTCTCGCTACGAGCAGTACTTC.

This clonotype was counted ten times or more. This chain links TRBV11-1 with TRBJ2-7; D gene uncertain. This CDR3 is 14 amino acids long. Trimming left V 2 bases short and J 3 bases short, with 11 bases between. Germline V lookup: CDR1 SGHAT, CDR2 FQDESV (reference sequence). CDR3 sequence: CASSLPGSDYEQYF. Here the CDR3 DNA reads TGTGCCAGCAGCTTACCTGGATCAGACTACGAGCAGTACTTC.

This clonotype has only one observation. This chain joins TRBV9 and TRBJ2-3; 11 bases line up with TRBD2. After removal of 7 bases from V and 0 bases from J, the junction contained 10 bases not matched to a gene. Germline CDR1 and CDR2: SGDLS and YYNGEE. CDR3 length: 17 amino acids. CDR3 loop: CASSRASGRSSTDTQYF. Here the CDR3 DNA reads TGTGCCAGCTCCCGGGCTAGCGGGAGGTCTAGCACAGATACGCAGTATTTT.

The count of this clonotype is one. V gene TRBV29-1 combines with J gene TRBJ2-1; D is possibly TRBD2 (7 bases). V was clipped by 7 bases and J by 5 bases, with 18 bases between them. Germline CDR1 and CDR2: SQVTM and ANQGSEA. The length of the CDR3 is 14 residues. The CDR3 protein is CSGGGRGLNNEQFF. As DNA, the CDR3 is TGCAGCGGGGGGGGCCGGGGTCTGAACAATGAGCAGTTCTTC.

A remark on this clonotype: Just one base apart from a much larger clone, this may be a read error. The CDR3 end shows no conserved phenylalanine or tryptophan, and so a read error is likely. This chain joins TRBV10-3 and TRBJ1-1; D is perhaps TRBD1 (6 bases). Germline CDR1 is ENHRY and CDR2 is SYGVKD. V lost 4 bases, J lost 1 base, and 7 bases lay in between. The CDR3 loop spans 13 amino acids. CDR3 nucleotide sequence: TGTGCCATCAGTGCGACAGGGAACACTGAAGCTTTCTCT. Protein sequence: CAISATGNTEAFS.

This clonotype was counted many times. The rearrangement joins TRBV2 to TRBJ2-2; 8 positions agree with TRBD1. The CDR3 is 15 amino acids. Germline CDR1 SNHLY, CDR2 FYNNEI. J was trimmed by 7 bases and V by 4 bases; bases with no gene match: 8. CDR3 sequence: CASSVRTGKYGELFF. CDR3 in DNA: TGTGCCAGCAGTGTCCGGACAGGGAAATACGGGGAGCTGTTTTTT. Full variable domain (remainder filled in from reference TRBV2 and TRBJ2-2): EPEVTQTPSHQVTQMGQEVILRCVPISNHLYFYWYRQILGQKVEFLVSFYNNEISEKSEIFDDQFSVERPDGSNFTLKIRSTKLEDSAMYFCASSVRTGKYGELFFGEGSRLTVL.

This clonotype has just a few counts. V is TRBV12-3 or TRBV12-4 and J is TRBJ2-1, with 13 bases identical to TRBD2. The CDR3 runs to 15 residues. Germline trimming cut 7 bases from V and 6 bases from J; bases unmatched to any gene: 6. In nucleotides, the CDR3 is TGTGCCAGCATCGGGAGGACTAGCGGGAGCAATGAGCAGTTCTTC. Translating it yields CASIGRTSGSNEQFF.

This clonotype was recorded at least ten times. The rearrangement joins TRBV7-2 to TRBJ2-1; D unresolved. Trimming removed 3 bases at V and 6 bases at J, with 6 bases between. In germline, CDR1 is SGHTA, CDR2 FQGNSA. The CDR3 extends over 12 amino acids. As DNA, the CDR3 is TGTGCCAGCAGCTTCGGAAGCAATGAGCAGTTCTTC. Translating gives CASSFGSNEQFF.

The sample holds many counts of this clonotype. The V and J genes are TRBV11-2 and TRBJ2-4, with D unclear. CDR1 SGHAT and CDR2 FQNNGV come from the germline V gene. The CDR3 extends over 14 amino acids. Between the trimmed V and J ends, which lost 8 bases and 0 bases, there was a span of 11 bases. Written as DNA, the CDR3 is TGTGCCAGCGCCGATCGAATAGCCAAAAACATTCAGTACTTC. It is translated as CASADRIAKNIQYF.

The chain employs TRBV18 and TRBJ1-1; D not certain. The CDR3 spans 15 residues. V was cut by 2 bases and J by 0 bases, with 10 bases left in between. Germline V gene sequence: CDR1 KGHSH, CDR2 LQKENI. CDR3 coding DNA: TGTGCCAGCTCACCAGGGTTGGGTATGAACACTGAAGCTTTCTTT. Translated: CASSPGLGMNTEAFF.

This sequence joins TRBV20-1 and TRBJ2-3; D remains unclear. V was pared by 3 bases and J by 4 bases, with 14 bases between. Looked up from germline, CDR1 is DFQATT and CDR2 is SNEGSKA (reference sequence). The CDR3 extends over 14 amino acids. Here the CDR3 reads CSARGWLWADTQYF. The CDR3 coding sequence is TGCAGTGCTAGGGGGTGGTTGTGGGCAGATACGCAGTATTTT.

The J gene is TRBJ2-5, the V gene TRBV5-1, with 9 bases fitting TRBD2. V trimming: 2 bases; J trimming: 3 bases; junction bases outside the gene matches: 8. CDR1 SGHRS and CDR2 YFSETQ come from the germline V gene. CDR3 length: 16 amino acids. The CDR3 sequence is CASSFSLAGMKETQYF. The CDR3 nucleotides are TGCGCCAGCAGCTTTTCACTAGCGGGCATGAAAGAGACCCAGTACTTC.

This clonotype was counted at least ten times. The chain is built from TRBV7-2 and TRBJ2-2, with a tentative D call TRBD2 (6 bases). V was pared by 0 bases and J by 7 bases, with 15 bases between. Per the germline V gene, CDR1 is SGHTA and CDR2 is FQGNSA. The CDR3 loop spans 16 amino acids. The DNA of the CDR3 is TGTGCCAGCAGCTTAGCGGGGGGATACTCCAACGGGGAGCTGTTTTTT. Translation: CASSLAGGYSNGELFF.

The chain uses TRBV4-1 and TRBJ1-2; D may be TRBD1 (5 bases). CDR3 length equals 14 residues. Germline assignment: CDR1 MGHRA and CDR2 YSYEKL. Trimming cost V 1 base and J 5 bases, with 11 bases left between them. This chain's CDR3 is CASSQGDSEYGYTF. CDR3 sequence (DNA): TGCGCCAGCAGCCAAGGGGACTCCGAATATGGCTACACCTTC.

The chain combines TRBV5-1 with TRBJ2-6; D gene ambiguous. V lost 3 bases and J 2 bases, leaving 6 bases between the germline ends. The CDR3 totals 14 residues. Germline assignment: CDR1 SGHRS and CDR2 YFSETQ. The CDR3 nucleotides read TGCGCCAGCAGCTCGGTCACTGGGGCCAACGTCCTGACTTTC. It is translated as CASSSVTGANVLTF.

The chain couples TRBV13 to TRBJ2-1, with unresolved D. Germline CDR1 reads PRHDT; CDR2 reads FYEKMQ (reference sequence). V lost 6 bases to trimming and J lost 1 base, with 7 bases between them. This CDR3 comprises 13 residues. CDR3 nucleotide sequence: TGTGCCAGCAGACGGCAGTCCTACAATGAGCAGTTCTTC. It specifies CASRRQSYNEQFF.

There are many counts of this clonotype. CDR3 sequence (DNA): TGCAGCGGTGGGTCAGCTTACGAGCAGTACTTC. As protein: CSGGSAYEQYF. This sequence joins TRBV29-1 and TRBJ2-7; D ambiguous. In germline, CDR1 is SQVTM, CDR2 ANQGSEA. CDR3 size: 11 residues. V was pared by 7 bases and J by 4 bases, with 11 bases between.

This clonotype has just a few counts. This chain joins TRBV11-2 and TRBJ1-2; TRBD1 matches 7 bases. The CDR3 is made up of 12 amino acids. The germline V gene has CDR1 SGHAT and CDR2 FQNNGV. CDR3 residues: CAAGQANYGYTF. The CDR3 DNA sequence: TGTGCAGCAGGACAGGCCAACTATGGCTACACCTTC.

This CDR3 reads CASSQDIYEQYF. In DNA form, the CDR3 reads TGTGCCAGCAGCCAGGACATCTACGAGCAGTACTTC. This sequence joins TRBV28 and TRBJ2-7, with D maybe TRBD1 (5 bases). V was cut by 6 bases and J by 3 bases, with 9 bases left in between. Germline loops: CDR1 MDHEN, CDR2 SYDVKM. The CDR3 consists of 12 residues. Using reference TRBV28 and TRBJ2-7 for the parts outside the CDR3, the full variable domain is DVKVTQSSRYLVKRTGEKVFLECVQDMDHENMFWYRQDPGLGLRLIYFSYDVKMKEKGDIPEGYSVSREKKERFSLILESASTNQTSMYLCASSQDIYEQYFGPGTRLTVT.

This clonotype was seen a handful of times. The rearrangement joins TRBV25-1 to TRBJ2-2, with no clear D. This CDR3 spans 14 amino acids. The V end was cut by 7 bases, the J end by 2 bases, with 11 bases between. Per germline, CDR1 MGHDK and CDR2 SYGVNS. The CDR3 DNA reads as TGTGCCAGCAAGACCGCCACCAACACCGGGGAGCTGTTTTTT. As protein: CASKTATNTGELFF.

This clonotype came up once. Being one base from a much bigger clone, this may be a read error. The chain has TRBV6-2 or TRBV6-3 and TRBJ1-2, with 7 positions matching TRBD1. CDR1 and CDR2 (germline): MNHEY, SVGEGT. V lost 5 bases, J lost 7 bases, and 7 bases stayed unmatched. The CDR3 extends over 13 amino acids. CDR3 residues: CASSRPSGGGYTF. CDR3 DNA: TGTGCCAGCAGTCGGCCTTCAGGGGGTGGCTACACCTTC.

This clonotype was found many times. This chain connects TRBV7-9 to TRBJ2-3; no clear D. Deletions cut 2 bases from V and 2 bases from J, with 17 bases between. Germline V gene data show CDR1 as SEHNR and CDR2 as FQNEAQ (reference sequence). This CDR3 region has 17 residues. The chain's CDR3 is CASSLMAGAGYTDTQYF. CDR3 bases: TGTGCCAGCAGCTTAATGGCAGGAGCAGGCTACACAGATACGCAGTATTTT.

The chain uses TRBV4-1 and TRBJ1-5; D perhaps matches TRBD1 (6 bases). Between the trimmed V and J ends, which lost 5 bases and 0 bases, there was a span of 20 bases. Germline lookup yields CDR1 MGHRA and CDR2 YSYEKL. This CDR3 is 18 amino acids long. This chain's CDR3 is CASSSGKTGDYSNQPQHF. The CDR3 DNA is TGCGCCAGCAGCTCCGGGAAGACAGGAGATTATAGCAATCAGCCCCAGCATTTT.